This T cell receptor beta chain appears in the sequencing data of a study of blood T cell repertoires in COVID-19. Germline V gene sequence: CDR1 LNHNV, CDR2 YYDKDF (reference sequence). The CDR3 is made up of 15 amino acids. Trimming took 0 bases from V and 2 from J; bases not matched to a gene: 0. Only in-frame clones appear in the TCRdb table, and some are missing; sequencing was by immunoSEQ multiplex PCR. The sample includes some 200,000 clones, roughly 80% of them seen just once. The receptor comes from a woman aged 40 to 50 with COVID-19, enrolled during active disease. J is TRBJ1-2 and V is TRBV15, with 10 positions matching TRBD1. Sequencing was carried out using peripheral blood. CDR3 DNA: TGTGCCACCAGCAGAGAGGACAGGGGGAACTATGGCTACACCTTC. The encoded protein is CATSREDRGNYGYTF. The entire variable domain, with the rest obtained from reference TRBV15 and TRBJ1-2, is as follows: DAMVIQNPRYQVTQFGKPVTLSCSQTLNHNVMYWYQQKSSQAPKLLFHYYDKDFNNEADTPDNFQSRRPNTSFCFLDIRSPGLGDTAMYLCATSREDRGNYGYTFGSGTRLTVV.